Listed below are T cell receptor beta chains from one sample, sequenced in a study of CD8+ T cells in alopecia areata. TCRdb keeps only in-frame clones here, not all; method: immunoSEQ multiplex PCR. The sample shows roughly 190,000 clones, roughly three fifths of them seen only once. Source: CD4+ T cells sorted from blood, taken at week 4, from a patient treated with tofacitinib. The receptors here all came from a human donor with alopecia areata. Each CDR3 is given with its conserved first and last residue. D genes are given only for firm matches. Expanded clones get a size class; other rows say once, few or many, or leave the size out.

NA	TRBV15	TRBJ2-3	NA	CATSRDLSDTQYF	TGTGCCACCAGCAGAGATCTATCGGATACGCAGTATTTT
NA	TRBV7-2	TRBJ2-1	NA	CASSLRDSYNEQFF	TGTGCCAGCAGCTTACGGGACTCGTACAATGAGCAGTTCTTC
NA	TRBV7-2	TRBJ2-3	NA	CASSFPGPNTDTQYF	TGTGCCAGCAGCTTCCCGGGACCCAACACAGATACGCAGTATTTT
NA	TRBV30	TRBJ1-5	TRBD1	CAWAGGQNQPQHF	TGTGCCTGGGCAGGGGGACAAAATCAGCCCCAGCATTTT
once	TRBV29-1	TRBJ1-1	TRBD1	CSVGDSSRAFF	TGCAGCGTGGGGGACAGCTCCAGAGCTTTCTTT
NA	TRBV29-1	TRBJ2-1	NA	CSTPGWLTYNEQFF	TGCAGCACACCCGGGTGGCTCACCTACAATGAGCAGTTCTTC
few	TRBV5-4	TRBJ2-3	NA	CASSSRVRSTDTQYF	TGTGCCAGCAGCTCAAGAGTGAGGAGCACAGATACGCAGTATTTT
NA	TRBV5-1	TRBJ2-1	NA	CASSYTGNSYNEQFF	TGCGCCAGCAGCTACACAGGGAACTCCTACAATGAGCAGTTCTTC
NA	TRBV30	TRBJ1-1	NA	CAWSTTGFTEAFF	TGTGCCTGGAGTACGACAGGTTTTACTGAAGCTTTCTTT
NA	TRBV4-2	TRBJ2-2	NA	CASSQEAGPSITGELFF	TGTGCCAGCAGCCAGGAGGCGGGACCGTCGATCACCGGGGAGCTGTTTTTT
NA	TRBV29-1	TRBJ1-2	TRBD1	CSASDRGYYGYTF	TGCAGCGCTTCCGACAGGGGCTACTATGGCTACACCTTC
once	TRBV4-1	TRBJ2-5	TRBD2	CASSQDETSETQYF	TGCGCCAGCAGCCAAGATGAGACTAGCGAGACCCAGTACTTC
NA	TRBV21-1	TRBJ2-3	NA	CASSTAVGSGNPLPWYF	NA
few	TRBV28	TRBJ2-4	NA	CASSPGVTKNIQYF	TGTGCCAGCAGTCCCGGGGTGACCAAAAACATTCAGTACTTC
NA	TRBV5-8	TRBJ2-4	NA	CASSRSLQGREYF	TGTGCCAGCAGCCGCTCCCTCCAGGGACGGGAGTACTTC
few	TRBV10-3	TRBJ2-5	TRBD2	CAISGRREGLGETQYF	TGTGCCATCAGTGGCCGGAGGGAGGGCCTTGGAGAGACCCAGTACTTC
NA	TRBV5-1	TRBJ2-7	NA	CASSLGRGRIPGDEQYF	TGCGCCAGCAGCTTGGGGAGGGGGCGCATCCCAGGGGACGAGCAGTACTTC
few	TRBV5-1	TRBJ2-7	NA	CASSLNGWGSYEQYF	TGCGCCAGCAGCTTGAACGGATGGGGGTCCTACGAGCAGTACTTC
NA	TRBV6-1	TRBJ2-7	NA	CASSVSGFAYEQYF	TGTGCCAGCAGTGTATCAGGGTTTGCCTACGAGCAGTACTTC
NA	TRBV4-3	TRBJ2-6	NA	CASSQGVQAGANVLTF	TGCGCCAGCAGCCAAGGGGTGCAGGCTGGGGCCAACGTCCTGACTTTC
few	TRBV7-8	TRBJ2-3	NA	CASSSGTSADTQYF	TGTGCCAGCAGTTCAGGGACTTCTGCAGATACGCAGTATTTT
few	TRBV9	TRBJ1-2	NA	CASSVGGALNSYTF	TGTGCCAGCAGCGTAGGGGGGGCGCTTAATAGCTACACCTTC
NA	TRBV19	TRBJ2-1	TRBD1	CASTRAGQGLNEQFF	TGTGCCAGTACTCGGGCGGGACAGGGTCTGAATGAGCAGTTCTTC
NA	TRBV4-2	TRBJ1-1	NA	CASSQDPAGTEAFF	TGTGCCAGCAGCCAAGATCCAGCGGGCACTGAAGCTTTCTTT
NA	TRBV27	TRBJ1-5	TRBD1	CASRPDRAANQPQHF	TGTGCCAGCAGACCGGACAGGGCGGCCAATCAGCCCCAGCATTTT
few	TRBV2	TRBJ2-2	NA	CASSEAGARSGELFF	TGTGCCAGCAGTGAAGCGGGGGCCCGTTCCGGGGAGCTGTTTTTT
NA	TRBV19	TRBJ2-5	NA	CASSIDAKTQYF	TGTGCCAGTAGTATCGACGCGAAGACCCAGTACTTC
NA	TRBV5-6	TRBJ2-2	NA	CASSPEAGATGELFF	TGTGCCAGCAGCCCGGAGGCGGGTGCCACCGGGGAGCTGTTTTTT
NA	TRBV7-2	TRBJ2-3	NA	CASSSQGTDTQYF	TGTGCCAGCAGCTCGCAAGGGACAGATACGCAGTATTTT
NA	TRBV29-1	TRBJ2-7	NA	CSVEGDTSGEQYF	TGCAGCGTTGAGGGGGACACCTCGGGGGAGCAGTACTTC
few	TRBV30	TRBJ2-7	NA	CAWSVRGVSLYEQYF	TGTGCCTGGAGTGTTCGTGGGGTTTCTTTGTACGAGCAGTACTTC
NA	TRBV30	TRBJ2-5	NA	CAWSVMEQETQYF	TGTGCCTGGAGCGTAATGGAGCAAGAGACCCAGTACTTC
NA	TRBV6-5	TRBJ1-2	NA	CATYGGYPNYGYTF	TGTGCCACCTACGGGGGATATCCCAACTATGGCTACACCTTC
NA	TRBV29-1	TRBJ2-7	TRBD1	CSVLGQGAREQYF	TGCAGCGTTCTGGGACAGGGGGCTAGGGAGCAGTACTTC
NA	TRBV25-1	TRBJ2-1	NA	CASSTGAHNEQFF	TGTGCCAGCAGCACCGGTGCGCACAATGAGCAGTTCTTC
NA	TRBV11-3	TRBJ2-4	TRBD1	CASSFGQENIQYF	TGTGCCAGCAGCTTTGGACAGGAAAACATTCAGTACTTC
few	TRBV23-1	TRBJ1-1	NA	CASSQSTDLGVFAEAFF	TGCGCCAGCAGTCAATCAACGGATTTGGGGGTATTCGCTGAAGCTTTCTTT
NA	TRBV29-1	TRBJ2-7	NA	CSVLTGVYEQYF	TGCAGCGTATTGACGGGAGTCTACGAGCAGTACTTC
NA	TRBV30	TRBJ1-2	NA	CAWSVRLSYGYTF	TGTGCCTGGAGTGTCAGGCTAAGCTATGGCTACACCTTC
NA	TRBV4-1	TRBJ1-2	NA	CASSQEDRPRHGYTF	TGCGCCAGCAGCCAGGAGGATCGACCGAGACATGGCTACACCTTC
NA	TRBV30	TRBJ2-6	NA	CVWSVRLGAGANVLTF	TGTGTCTGGAGTGTCCGTCTGGGTGCTGGGGCCAACGTCCTGACTTTC
NA	TRBV6-5	TRBJ2-5	NA	CASTQGGETQYF	TGTGCCAGCACCCAAGGAGGAGAGACCCAGTACTTC
NA	TRBV6-1	TRBJ2-7	NA	CASSYSLLYEQYF	TGTGCCAGCAGTTATTCTCTACTGTACGAGCAGTACTTC
NA	TRBV25-1	TRBJ1-2	NA	CASSARGAGQGYTF	TGTGCCAGTTCGGCAAGGGGGGCAGGGCAAGGCTACACCTTC
NA	TRBV30	TRBJ2-2	NA	CAWSRAPNTGELFF	TGTGCCTGGAGTCGGGCCCCGAACACCGGGGAGCTGTTTTTT
NA	TRBV2	TRBJ1-5	NA	CASVRDSNQPQHF	TGTGCCAGCGTAAGGGATAGCAATCAGCCCCAGCATTTT
NA	TRBV5-1	TRBJ2-7	TRBD1	CASSTRTGATYEQYF	TGCGCCAGCAGCACCCGGACAGGGGCAACCTACGAGCAGTACTTC
NA	TRBV5-1	TRBJ2-7	TRBD2	CASSSGTSRSYEQYF	TGCGCCAGCAGCTCGGGGACTAGCAGATCCTACGAGCAGTACTTC
few	TRBV29-1	TRBJ2-5	NA	CSDTAGKTQYF	TGCAGCGACACTGCCGGAAAGACCCAGTACTTC
NA	TRBV19	TRBJ2-5	NA	CASSKGTGETQYF	TGTGCCAGCAGTAAAGGGACGGGCGAGACCCAGTACTTC